The 15 T cell receptor beta chains presented below share a single source sample, sequenced in a study of blood T cell repertoires in COVID-19. Assay used: immunoSEQ multiplex PCR; TCRdb lists only in-frame clones, some missing. Of about half a million clones in the sample, more than 85% were seen once. The source material was PBMCs or T cells enriched from blood (not recorded which). These receptors came from an older woman who had recovered from COVID-19.

The chain uses TRBV11-3 and TRBJ2-7; 8 bases map to TRBD1. The V segment lost 2 bases and the J segment 5 bases; nucleotides outside the gene matches: 5. The CDR3 runs 14 residues. Per the germline V gene, CDR1 is SGHNT and CDR2 is YENEEA. Here the CDR3 reads CASSLKGGQDEQYF. The CDR3 DNA reads as TGTGCCAGCAGCTTAAAGGGGGGACAGGACGAGCAGTACTTC.

J is TRBJ1-4 and V is TRBV7-9; TRBD1 is a possible D gene (5 bases). Trimming took off 5 bases at V and 14 bases at J, with 15 bases between the two ends. This CDR3 has 12 amino acids. Germline CDR1 reads SEHNR; CDR2 reads FQNEAQ (reference sequence). CDR3 protein: CASSRGQAPLFF. CDR3 sequence (DNA): TGTGCCAGCAGCCGCGGACAAGCTCCCCTGTTTTTT. Full variable domain (missing parts from reference TRBV7-9 and TRBJ1-4): DTGVSQNPRHKITKRGQNVTFRCDPISEHNRLYWYRQTLGQGPEFLTYFQNEAQLEKSRLLSDRFSAERPKGSFSTLEIQRTEQGDSAMYLCASSRGQAPLFFGSGTQLSVL.

The chain joins TRBV10-3 to TRBJ1-1; 8 bases align to TRBD1. Germline CDR1 is ENHRY and CDR2 is SYGVKD. V shed 4 bases and J 4 bases; nucleotides not matched to a gene: 8. The CDR3 extends over 15 amino acids. The CDR3 DNA is TGTGCCATCAGTGGGGTCGGACAGGGTACCACTGAAGCTTTCTTT. This gives the protein CAISGVGQGTTEAFF.

The V gene is TRBV5-1, the J gene TRBJ2-1, with D perhaps matching TRBD2 (5 bases). There are 15 residues in the CDR3. Germline CDR1 is SGHRS and CDR2 is YFSETQ. Trimming pared 6 bases from V and 0 bases from J, leaving 13 bases between. CDR3 in amino acids: CASNSGLASYNEQFF. CDR3 bases: TGCGCCAGCAACTCGGGTCTAGCCTCCTACAATGAGCAGTTCTTC.

This chain links TRBV10-2 with TRBJ1-1; 7 bases line up with TRBD1. Looked up from germline, CDR1 is WSHSY and CDR2 is SAAADI. The CDR3 runs to 13 residues. With 7 bases clipped from V and 1 base from J, the junction kept 3 bases outside the gene matches. CDR3 loop: CASMGQTNTEAFF. Here the CDR3 DNA reads TGCGCCAGCATGGGACAGACGAACACTGAAGCTTTCTTT.

This clone appeared a single time. The chain combines TRBV3-1 (or the pseudogene TRBV3-2) with TRBJ2-5; the match to TRBD1 covers 9 bases. The CDR3 is made up of 14 amino acids. The trim removed 4 bases at V and 3 bases at J, leaving 3 bases unmatched. Looked up from germline, CDR1 is LGHDT and CDR2 is YNNKEL (reference sequence). As DNA, the CDR3 is TGTGCCAGCAGCCCCCGGACAGGGGAAGAGACCCAGTACTTC. It encodes CASSPRTGEETQYF.

The chain combines TRBV24-1 with TRBJ1-4; D not resolved. V was shortened by 0 bases and J by 3 bases, with 10 bases between the two germline ends. Germline lookup yields CDR1 KGHDR and CDR2 SFDVKD. The CDR3 extends over 16 amino acids. The CDR3 region is CATSDLGRVANEKLFF. CDR3 bases: TGTGCCACCAGTGATTTGGGGAGGGTGGCTAATGAAAAACTGTTTTTT.

This chain links TRBV5-1 with TRBJ2-7, with 8 nucleotides matching TRBD1. Unmatched junction bases numbered 6, after V lost 4 bases and J lost 3 bases. CDR1 SGHRS and CDR2 YFSETQ come from the germline V gene. There are 14 residues in the CDR3. The DNA of the CDR3 is TGCGCCAGCAGCCCAGGACAGGGATTCTACGAGCAGTACGTC. Translated: CASSPGQGFYEQYV.

The rearrangement joins TRBV6-6 to TRBJ2-3; weak D call: TRBD1 (7 bases). Deletions cut 6 bases from V and 5 bases from J, with 9 bases between. This CDR3 has 12 residues. Looked up from germline, CDR1 is MNHNY and CDR2 is SVGAGI (reference sequence). The CDR3 bases are TGTGCCAGCAGCCAGGGGGGAGATACGCAGTATTTT. Protein product: CASSQGGDTQYF.

The V and J genes are TRBV5-1 and TRBJ1-5; 9 bases line up with TRBD1. With 1 base clipped from V and 0 bases from J, the junction kept 20 bases outside the gene matches. CDR1 and CDR2 from the germline V gene are SGHRS and YFSETQ. The CDR3 runs 22 residues. The CDR3 nucleotides are TGCGCCAGCAGCTTGTGGGACAGGGTGACCAGGGATACTCTTTATAGCAATCAGCCCCAGCATTTT. Its protein is CASSLWDRVTRDTLYSNQPQHF.

This chain's CDR3 is CASSWGTVWEEPQHF. Written as DNA, the CDR3 is TGCGCCAGCAGCTGGGGGACAGTTTGGGAGGAGCCCCAGCATTTT. The chain carries TRBV5-1 and TRBJ1-5, with TRBD1 matching over 7 bases. The CDR3 is 15 residues long. V lost 3 bases to trimming and J lost 8 bases; unmatched junction nucleotides: 11. Germline V CDR1 and CDR2: SGHRS, YFSETQ.

The V gene is TRBV29-1, the J gene TRBJ2-1; 9 bases are shared with TRBD1. The germline V gene has CDR1 SQVTM and CDR2 ANQGSEA. The V segment lost 2 bases and the J segment 8 bases; nucleotides outside the gene matches: 4. CDR3 size: 13 residues. The CDR3 DNA sequence: TGCAGCGTTGAAAAGGACAGGGGATATGAGCAGTTCTTC. Protein sequence: CSVEKDRGYEQFF.

This rearrangement joins TRBV27 to TRBJ2-3; D ambiguous. CDR3 size: 14 residues. Between the trimmed V and J ends, which lost 5 bases and 4 bases, there was a span of 13 bases. Germline V gene lookup returns CDR1 MNHEY and CDR2 SMNVEV (reference sequence). CDR3 region: CASSSAWVADTQYF. The CDR3 nucleotides are TGTGCCAGCAGTAGCGCCTGGGTCGCAGATACGCAGTATTTT.

This rearrangement joins TRBV25-1 to TRBJ2-5; 7 positions match TRBD2. J was trimmed by 5 bases and V by 3 bases; bases with no gene match: 3. The CDR3 loop spans 13 amino acids. Germline V gene data show CDR1 as MGHDK and CDR2 as SYGVNS. CDR3 protein: CASSDLGGETQYF. CDR3 bases: TGTGCCAGCAGTGACTTGGGAGGGGAGACCCAGTACTTC. Complete variable domain (other parts from reference TRBV25-1 and TRBJ2-5): EADIYQTPRYLVIGTGKKITLECSQTMGHDKMYWYQQDPGMELHLIHYSYGVNSTEKGDLSSESTVSRIRTEHFPLTLESARPSHTSQYLCASSDLGGETQYFGPGTRLLVL.

A remark on this clone: The same CDR3 is also encoded by other DNA sequences in this sample. The DNA of the CDR3 is TGTGCCACCAGTGAGGGACAGGGATACAATGAGCAGTTCTTC. Amino acid sequence: CATSEGQGYNEQFF. The chain links TRBV24-1 to TRBJ2-1; the match to TRBD1 covers 9 bases. This CDR3 is built from 14 residues. Looked up from germline, CDR1 is KGHDR and CDR2 is SFDVKD. V gave up 4 bases and J gave up 4 bases; unmatched junction bases: 1.